This passage covers 8 T cell receptor beta chains from one sample sequenced in a study of blood T cell repertoires in COVID-19. Libraries were prepared by immunoSEQ multiplex PCR; TCRdb keeps only in-frame clonotypes and omits some of them. This table holds about 200,000 clones, 85% to 90% found once. Sequencing used peripheral blood. These receptor sequences come from a man older than 75 with acute or convalescent COVID-19.

The chain combines TRBV15 with TRBJ2-1; the match to TRBD2 covers 7 bases. The CDR3 is 16 residues long. The germline CDR1 and CDR2 sequences are LNHNV and YYDKDF (reference sequence). Trimming at V came to 0 bases and at J to 4 bases, leaving 6 bases not matched to a gene. The CDR3 sequence: CATSRDGGSVYNEQFF. The DNA of the CDR3 is TGTGCCACCAGCAGAGACGGCGGGAGTGTGTACAATGAGCAGTTCTTC.

The J gene is TRBJ2-3, the V gene TRBV29-1, with 7 bases matching TRBD2. CDR3 length equals 15 residues. Germline V gene data show CDR1 as SQVTM and CDR2 as ANQGSEA. The V segment lost 5 bases and the J segment 0 bases; nucleotides outside the gene matches: 8. The CDR3 region is CSVSWRGRSTDTQYF. CDR3 DNA: TGCAGCGTTTCTTGGCGGGGGAGGAGCACAGATACGCAGTATTTT.

The J gene is TRBJ2-3, the V gene TRBV5-1, with D uncertain. Trimming took 4 bases from V and 6 from J, leaving 15 bases between them. The CDR3 consists of 14 residues. Germline V CDR1 and CDR2: SGHRS, YFSETQ. The CDR3 is CASSRSRVTDTQYF. CDR3 nucleotides: TGCGCCAGCAGCAGAAGTCGGGTGACGGATACGCAGTATTTT.

The chain employs TRBV7-3 and TRBJ1-5; D is perhaps TRBD1 (5 bases). Germline V gene data show CDR1 as SGHTA and CDR2 as FQGTGA. There are 15 residues in the CDR3. V lost 1 base and J 0 bases, leaving 7 bases between the germline ends. The CDR3: CASSLRQYSNQPQHF. For the CDR3, the DNA is TGTGCCAGCAGCTTAAGACAGTATAGCAATCAGCCCCAGCATTTT.

The chain combines TRBV7-3 with TRBJ2-2; 11 nucleotides align to TRBD1. The CDR3 has 19 residues. V lost 5 bases, J lost 0 bases, and 11 bases stayed unmatched. CDR1 and CDR2 (germline): SGHTA, FQGTGA. CDR3 DNA sequence: TGTGCCAGCAGCCGTAGGACAGGGGGCGGCGGGACGAACACCGGGGAGCTGTTTTTT. Protein: CASSRRTGGGGTNTGELFF.

The V call is TRBV7-2, the J call TRBJ2-1; possibly TRBD2 for D (7 bases). CDR3 length: 16 amino acids. CDR1 SGHTA and CDR2 FQGNSA come from the germline V gene. V lost 10 bases to trimming and J lost 9 bases, with 28 bases between them. The CDR3 sequence is CATKKGGTPYFPEQFF. The CDR3 DNA sequence: TGTGCCACCAAGAAGGGGGGGACCCCCTATTTCCCTGAGCAGTTCTTC. The full variable domain, its missing parts supplied by reference TRBV7-2 and TRBJ2-1, is GAGVSQSPSNKVTEKGKDVELRCDPISGHTALYWYRQSLGQGLEFLIYFQGNSAPDKSGLPSDRFSAERTGGSVSTLTIQRTQQEDSAVYLCATKKGGTPYFPEQFFGPGTRLTVL.

The V gene is TRBV18, the J gene TRBJ1-1; D ambiguous. The length of the CDR3 is 11 residues. Germline V lookup: CDR1 KGHSH, CDR2 LQKENI. The V and J ends lost 6 bases and 2 bases respectively, with 4 bases between them. CDR3 coding DNA: TGTGCCAGCTCTATAAACACTGAAGCTTTCTTT. This translates into CASSINTEAFF.

This chain joins TRBV12-3 or TRBV12-4 and TRBJ2-7; D might be TRBD2 (6 bases). V shed 5 bases and J shed 6 bases, with 14 bases lying between them. The CDR3 spans 13 residues. The CDR3 region is CASSLTGSLEQYV. The CDR3 nucleotides are TGTGCCAGCAGTCTGACCGGGAGCCTCGAGCAGTACGTC.